This T cell receptor beta chain was captured in a study of control samples from healthy donors and cancer patients. Sequencing used immunoSEQ multiplex PCR; TCRdb keeps in-frame clones, though not all of them. Of 85,000 to 110,000 clones listed, roughly 90% are singletons. Sequenced sample: PBMCs. The TCR was taken from a man between 60 and 75 years old with lung cancer.

As DNA, the CDR3 is TGTGCCAGCAGCTTCGACACGAGCTCTGGAAACACCATATATTTT. As protein: CASSFDTSSGNTIYF. The chain combines TRBV7-6 with TRBJ1-3, with D unresolved. The CDR3 contains 15 residues. CDR1 and CDR2 from the germline V gene are SGHVS and FNYEAQ. V was cut by 3 bases and J by 0 bases, with 9 bases left in between.